These 15 T cell receptor beta chains share one sample of origin, sequenced in a study of T cell changes during pregnancy in multiple sclerosis. Some clones are missing from TCRdb's copy, which holds only in-frame ones; the method was immunoSEQ multiplex PCR. The sample contains roughly 93,000 clones, approximately 90% of which appear only once. This material consisted of peripheral blood, taken after pregnancy. The receptor source for this set is a female donor in good health, enrolled as a control in a pregnancy study.

The J gene is TRBJ1-1, the V gene TRBV10-3; 12 bases map to TRBD1. V gave up 5 bases and J gave up 6 bases; unmatched junction bases: 7. The CDR3 totals 15 residues. Looked up from germline, CDR1 is ENHRY and CDR2 is SYGVKD. The CDR3 here is CAISPGTGGDAEAFF. In DNA form, the CDR3 reads TGTGCCATCAGTCCCGGGACAGGGGGCGATGCTGAAGCTTTCTTT.

In its sample, this clone was seen once. This rearrangement joins TRBV6-1 to TRBJ2-3, with TRBD2 matching 9 bases. J gave up 2 bases and V 4 bases, and 4 bases lay outside the gene matches. The CDR3 loop spans 15 amino acids. CDR1 is MNHNS and CDR2 is SASEGT in the germline V gene. Here the CDR3 DNA reads TGTGCCAGCAGTGGACTAGCGGCCGACACAGATACGCAGTATTTT. As protein: CASSGLAADTDTQYF.

The chain joins TRBV18 to TRBJ2-3, with D uncertain. The CDR3 sequence is 16 residues long. V was trimmed by 4 bases and J by 0 bases, leaving 14 bases between them. Germline V gene data show CDR1 as KGHSH and CDR2 as LQKENI. Written as DNA, the CDR3 is TGTGCCAGCTCACAATGGTCTGTCGGTAGCACAGATACGCAGTATTTT. Protein product: CASSQWSVGSTDTQYF. The full variable domain, with the rest looked up from reference TRBV18 and TRBJ2-3, is NAGVMQNPRHLVRRRGQEARLRCSPMKGHSHVYWYRQLPEEGLKFMVYLQKENIIDESGMPKERFSAEFPKEGPSILRIQQVVRGDSAAYFCASSQWSVGSTDTQYFGPGTRLTVL.

This clone came up once. The chain joins TRBV5-6 to TRBJ2-7; TRBD1 aligns across 7 bases. V was pared by 9 bases and J by 3 bases, with 18 bases of the junction left unmatched. This CDR3 spans 16 amino acids. The germline V gene encodes CDR1 SGHDT and CDR2 YYEEEE. CDR3 bases: TGTGCCACATCTGTAGGGGGCATCGACCCCCGCTACGAGCAGTACTTC. It specifies CATSVGGIDPRYEQYF.

This clone was observed once. CDR3 sequence reads: CASSQAGNNEQFF. DNA of the CDR3: TGCGCCAGCAGCCAAGCGGGGAACAATGAGCAGTTCTTC. The chain combines TRBV4-1 with TRBJ2-1, with D possibly TRBD2 on 5 matching bases. Trimming cost V 1 base and J 5 bases, with 6 bases left between them. Germline CDR1 MGHRA, CDR2 YSYEKL. The CDR3 contains 13 residues.

This chain connects TRBV28 to TRBJ2-1; a possible D gene is TRBD1 (5 bases). Germline-derived CDR1 and CDR2 are MDHEN and SYDVKM. The CDR3 contains 14 residues. V shed 3 bases and J shed 7 bases, with 13 bases lying between them. CDR3 nucleotides: TGTGCCAGCAGTTTTATGATGCAGGGAAATGAGCAGTTCTTC. Translating it yields CASSFMMQGNEQFF. Full variable domain (rest looked up from reference TRBV28 and TRBJ2-1): DVKVTQSSRYLVKRTGEKVFLECVQDMDHENMFWYRQDPGLGLRLIYFSYDVKMKEKGDIPEGYSVSREKKERFSLILESASTNQTSMYLCASSFMMQGNEQFFGPGTRLTVL.

J is TRBJ1-1 and V is TRBV19; no clear D gene. Germline values: CDR1 LNHDA, CDR2 SQIVND (reference sequence). The CDR3 covers 11 residues. V dropped 7 bases and J dropped 0 bases, with 3 bases sitting between them. CDR3 coding DNA: TGTGCCAGTAATATGAACACTGAAGCTTTCTTT. Residues: CASNMNTEAFF.

In its sample, this clone was seen once. The rearrangement uses TRBV6-5 and TRBJ2-5; TRBD2 matches 7 bases. The J segment lost 5 bases and the V segment lost 6 bases, leaving 12 bases of the junction unmatched. This CDR3 is 15 amino acids long. Per the germline V gene, CDR1 is MNHEY and CDR2 is SVGAGI. The CDR3 DNA sequence: TGTGCCAGCAGCTCCAACGGACCGCGGGGGGAGACCCAGTACTTC. The encoded protein is CASSSNGPRGETQYF.

Only one count was recorded for this clone. The chain joins TRBV6-5 to TRBJ2-7, with D possibly TRBD1 on 5 matching bases. CDR1 is MNHEY and CDR2 is SVGAGI in the germline V gene. The CDR3 is 13 amino acids. Trimming removed 5 bases at V and 6 bases at J, with 14 bases between. CDR3 nucleotides: TGTGCCAGCAGTCCCGACAGACTTACCGAGCAGTACTTC. Translated, it gives CASSPDRLTEQYF.

This clone was seen just once. V is TRBV5-1 and J is TRBJ2-5; 10 bases agree with TRBD1. Gene TRBJ2-7 matches the end of the DNA better, so the J call may be wrong. The germline CDR1 and CDR2 sequences are SGHRS and YFSETQ. The CDR3 runs to 17 residues. As DNA, the CDR3 is TGCGCCAGCAGCTTTTTCCCCGGAAAGGGACAGGGGAGCGAGCAGTACTTC. It codes for CASSFFPGKGQGSEQYF.

V gene TRBV4-2 combines with J gene TRBJ2-2; D is undetermined. Germline assignment: CDR1 LGHNA and CDR2 YNFKEQ. Trimming pared 5 bases from V and 6 bases from J, leaving 4 bases between. This CDR3 contains 11 residues. The CDR3 DNA reads TGTGCCAGCAGCGGCCCCGGGGAGCTGTTTTTT. The encoded protein is CASSGPGELFF.

This sequence joins TRBV6-1 and TRBJ2-1, with TRBD2 matching 9 bases. The ends lost 2 bases at V and 7 bases at J; junction bases unmatched: 12. CDR1 and CDR2 (germline): MNHNS, SASEGT. This CDR3 has 17 amino acids. This chain's CDR3 is CASSELSGGRAGNEQFF. CDR3 bases: TGTGCCAGCAGTGAATTGAGCGGCGGGAGGGCGGGGAATGAGCAGTTCTTC.

J is TRBJ2-1 and V is TRBV9, with 7 bases fitting TRBD2. Trimming removed 0 bases from V and 0 bases from J; junction bases left unmatched: 9. The CDR3 length is 18 residues. Germline V lookup: CDR1 SGDLS, CDR2 YYNGEE. The DNA for the CDR3 is TGTGCCAGCAGCGTAGGCCGAGCGGGAACGAGCTCCTACAATGAGCAGTTCTTC. Its translation is CASSVGRAGTSSYNEQFF.

This CDR3 is CASSFQAGRNQPQHF. For the CDR3, the DNA is TGTGCCAGCAGCTTTCAAGCAGGTCGCAATCAGCCCCAGCATTTT. The J gene is TRBJ1-5, the V gene TRBV7-9; no definite D call. Deletions cut 3 bases from V and 2 bases from J, with 11 bases between. This CDR3 is 15 amino acids long. Germline loops: CDR1 SEHNR, CDR2 FQNEAQ (reference sequence). Full variable domain (missing parts from reference TRBV7-9 and TRBJ1-5): DTGVSQNPRHKITKRGQNVTFRCDPISEHNRLYWYRQTLGQGPEFLTYFQNEAQLEKSRLLSDRFSAERPKGSFSTLEIQRTEQGDSAMYLCASSFQAGRNQPQHFGDGTRLSIL.

The CDR3, as DNA: TGTGCCAGCAGCTTAGCGGGGGACAGCTCCTACAATGAGCAGTTCTTC. It translates to CASSLAGDSSYNEQFF. The chain links TRBV11-1 to TRBJ2-1; 7 bases agree with TRBD1. Per the germline V gene, CDR1 is SGHAT and CDR2 is FQDESV (reference sequence). The CDR3 contains 16 residues. V shed 0 bases and J 0 bases; nucleotides not matched to a gene: 2.